This T cell receptor (beta chain) was recovered during a study of response to subunit inactivated influenza vaccine. Findings of the study overall: New T cells are recruited in small numbers by each seasonal influenza vaccination, according to the authors' suggestion.

TCRdb passed the RT-PCR reads through MiXCR, listing each CDR3 protein once. The sample records 500,000 or so distinct CDR3 sequences, 16% being singletons. This clonotype appeared a few times. Its antigen is not known. The germline gives CDR1 DFQATT, CDR2 SNEGSKA (reference sequence). V lost 5 bases and J lost 3, with 20 bases in between. CDR3 size: 15 residues. The chain uses TRBV20-1 and TRBJ2-7, with a possible D match to TRBD2 (6 bases). The receptor comes from a man aged 45-69 years who received an inactivated influenza vaccine. The sequencing here drew on CD4+ T cells sorted from PBMCs, taken about 24 months after vaccination. The CDR3 DNA is TGCAGTGCTGGGGGGTGGGGGAGGTCGGGCTACGAGCAGTACTTC. Translated: CSAGGWGRSGYEQYF.